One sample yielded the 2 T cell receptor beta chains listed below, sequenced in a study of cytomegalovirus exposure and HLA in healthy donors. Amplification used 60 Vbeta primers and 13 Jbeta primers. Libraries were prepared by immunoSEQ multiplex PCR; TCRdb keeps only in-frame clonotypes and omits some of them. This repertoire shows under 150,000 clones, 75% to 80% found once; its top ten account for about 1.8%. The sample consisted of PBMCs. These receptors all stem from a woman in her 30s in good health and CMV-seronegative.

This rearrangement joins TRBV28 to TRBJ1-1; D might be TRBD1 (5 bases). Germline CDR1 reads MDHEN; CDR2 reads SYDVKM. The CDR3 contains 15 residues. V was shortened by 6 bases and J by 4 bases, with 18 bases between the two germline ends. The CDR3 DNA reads TGTGCCAGCAGGCGGGACTCTCAATCCTTCACTGAAGCTTTCTTT. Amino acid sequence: CASRRDSQSFTEAFF.

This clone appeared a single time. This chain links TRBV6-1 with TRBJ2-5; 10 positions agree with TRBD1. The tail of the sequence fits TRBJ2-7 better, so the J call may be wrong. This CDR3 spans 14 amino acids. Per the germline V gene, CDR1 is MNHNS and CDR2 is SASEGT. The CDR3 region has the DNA TGTGCCAGCAGTTATCCGGGACAGGGGAACGAGCAGTACTTC. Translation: CASSYPGQGNEQYF.